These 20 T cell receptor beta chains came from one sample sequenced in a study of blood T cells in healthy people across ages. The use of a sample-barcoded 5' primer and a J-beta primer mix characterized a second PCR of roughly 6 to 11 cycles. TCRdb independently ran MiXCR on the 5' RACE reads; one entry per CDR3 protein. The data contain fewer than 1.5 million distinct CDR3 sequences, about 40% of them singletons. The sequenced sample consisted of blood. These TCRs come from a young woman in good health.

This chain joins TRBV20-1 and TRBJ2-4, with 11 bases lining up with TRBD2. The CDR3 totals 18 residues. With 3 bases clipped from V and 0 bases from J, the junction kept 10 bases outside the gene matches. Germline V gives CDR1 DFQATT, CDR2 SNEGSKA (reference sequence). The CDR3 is CSASYASGGLLAKNIQYF. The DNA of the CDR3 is TGCAGTGCTAGCTATGCTAGCGGGGGGCTACTAGCCAAAAACATTCAGTACTTC.

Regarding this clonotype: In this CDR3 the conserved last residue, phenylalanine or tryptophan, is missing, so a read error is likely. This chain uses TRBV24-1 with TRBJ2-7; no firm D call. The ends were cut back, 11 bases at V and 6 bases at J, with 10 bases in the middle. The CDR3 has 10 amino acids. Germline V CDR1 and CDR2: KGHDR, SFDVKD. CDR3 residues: CARQGREQYL. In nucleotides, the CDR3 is TGTGCCAGGCAAGGGCGCGAGCAGTACTTA.

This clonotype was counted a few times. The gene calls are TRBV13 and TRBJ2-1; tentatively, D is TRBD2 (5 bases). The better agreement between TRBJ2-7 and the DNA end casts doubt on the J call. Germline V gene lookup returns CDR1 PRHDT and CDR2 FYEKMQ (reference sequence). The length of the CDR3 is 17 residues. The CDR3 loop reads CASSPTFPGNIYNEQYF. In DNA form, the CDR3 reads TGTGCCAGCAGCCCCACCTTTCCGGGGAATATCTACAATGAGCAGTACTTC.

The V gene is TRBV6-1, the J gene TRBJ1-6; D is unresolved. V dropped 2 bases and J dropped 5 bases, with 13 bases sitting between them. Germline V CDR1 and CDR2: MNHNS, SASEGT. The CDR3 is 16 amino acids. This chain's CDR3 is CASSEWGGSNNSPLHF. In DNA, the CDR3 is TGTGCCAGCAGTGAATGGGGAGGGTCCAATAATTCACCCCTCCACTTT.

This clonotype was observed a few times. CDR3 protein: CASSLATALWGNEQFF. The CDR3 coding sequence is TGTGCCAGCAGCTTAGCGACAGCGTTGTGGGGCAATGAGCAGTTCTTC. The rearrangement joins TRBV11-1 to TRBJ2-1; TRBD1 might be the D (5 bases). This CDR3 spans 16 amino acids. Trimming took off 0 bases at V and 6 bases at J, with 15 bases between the two ends. In germline, CDR1 is SGHAT, CDR2 FQDESV (reference sequence).

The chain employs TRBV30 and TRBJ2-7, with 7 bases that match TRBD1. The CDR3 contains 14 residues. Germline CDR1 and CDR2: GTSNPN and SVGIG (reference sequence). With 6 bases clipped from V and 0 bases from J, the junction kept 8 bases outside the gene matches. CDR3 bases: TGTGCCTGTACCGGACAGGACCACTCCTACGAGCAGTACTTC. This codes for CACTGQDHSYEQYF.

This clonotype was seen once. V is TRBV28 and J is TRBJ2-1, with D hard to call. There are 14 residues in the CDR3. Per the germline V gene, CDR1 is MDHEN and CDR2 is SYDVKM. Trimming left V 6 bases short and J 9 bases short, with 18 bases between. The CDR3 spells CASSLRSFSGEQFF. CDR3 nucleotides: TGTGCCAGCAGCTTACGAAGTTTCTCCGGTGAGCAGTTCTTC.

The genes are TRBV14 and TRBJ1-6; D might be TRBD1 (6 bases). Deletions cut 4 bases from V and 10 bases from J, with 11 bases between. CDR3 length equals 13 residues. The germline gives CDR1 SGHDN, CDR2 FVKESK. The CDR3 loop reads CASSPVTGSPLHF. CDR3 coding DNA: TGTGCCAGCAGCCCGGTTACAGGGTCACCCCTCCACTTT.

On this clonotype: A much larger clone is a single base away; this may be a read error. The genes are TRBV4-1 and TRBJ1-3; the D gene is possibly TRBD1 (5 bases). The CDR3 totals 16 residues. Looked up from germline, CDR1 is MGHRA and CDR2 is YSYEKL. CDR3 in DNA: TGCGCCAGCAGCCAAGAGGGGGGGGTACTTGGAAGCACCATATATTTT. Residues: CASSQEGGVLGSTIYF.

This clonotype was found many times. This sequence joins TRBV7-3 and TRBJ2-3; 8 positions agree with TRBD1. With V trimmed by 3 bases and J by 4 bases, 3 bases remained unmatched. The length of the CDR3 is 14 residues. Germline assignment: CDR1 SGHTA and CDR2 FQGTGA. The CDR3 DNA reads TGTGCCAGCAGCTTGGACAGGGTAGCAGATACGCAGTATTTT. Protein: CASSLDRVADTQYF.

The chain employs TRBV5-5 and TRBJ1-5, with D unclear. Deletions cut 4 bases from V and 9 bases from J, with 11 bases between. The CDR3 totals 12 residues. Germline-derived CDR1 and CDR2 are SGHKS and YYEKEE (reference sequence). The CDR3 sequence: CASSTREGPQHF. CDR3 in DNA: TGTGCCAGCAGCACGCGTGAAGGGCCCCAGCATTTT. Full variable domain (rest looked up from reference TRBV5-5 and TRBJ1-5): DAGVTQSPTHLIKTRGQQVTLRCSPISGHKSVSWYQQVLGQGPQFIFQYYEKEERGRGNFPDRFSARQFPNYSSELNVNALLLGDSALYLCASSTREGPQHFGDGTRLSIL.

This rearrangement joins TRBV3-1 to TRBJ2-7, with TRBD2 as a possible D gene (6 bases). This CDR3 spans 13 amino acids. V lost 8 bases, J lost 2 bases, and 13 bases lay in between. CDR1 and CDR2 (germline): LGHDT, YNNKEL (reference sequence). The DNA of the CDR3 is TGTGCCAGCGGTAGCGGTAATACCTACGAGCAGTACTTC. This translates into CASGSGNTYEQYF.

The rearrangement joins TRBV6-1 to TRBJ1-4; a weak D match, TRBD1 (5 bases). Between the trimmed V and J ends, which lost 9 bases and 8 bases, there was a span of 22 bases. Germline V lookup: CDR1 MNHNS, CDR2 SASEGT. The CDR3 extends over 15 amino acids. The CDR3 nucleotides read TGTGCCAGTCAAGAAATTGGGGGACGGGGGGAAAAACTGTTTTTT. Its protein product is CASQEIGGRGEKLFF.

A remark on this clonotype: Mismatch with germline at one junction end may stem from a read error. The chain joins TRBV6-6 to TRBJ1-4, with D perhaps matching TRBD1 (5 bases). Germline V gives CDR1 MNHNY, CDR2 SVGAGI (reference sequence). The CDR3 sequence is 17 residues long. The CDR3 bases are TGTGCCAGCAGTCACTCGATGAGCCAGGGACTTAATGAAAAACTGTTTTTT. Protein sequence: CASSHSMSQGLNEKLFF.

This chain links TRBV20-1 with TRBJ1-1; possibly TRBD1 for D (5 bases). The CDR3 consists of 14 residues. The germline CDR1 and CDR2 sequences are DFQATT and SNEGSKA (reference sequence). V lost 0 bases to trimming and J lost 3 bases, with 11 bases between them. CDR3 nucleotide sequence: TGCAGTGCTAGAGATCCCGGGGGAGACACTGAAGCTTTCTTT. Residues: CSARDPGGDTEAFF.

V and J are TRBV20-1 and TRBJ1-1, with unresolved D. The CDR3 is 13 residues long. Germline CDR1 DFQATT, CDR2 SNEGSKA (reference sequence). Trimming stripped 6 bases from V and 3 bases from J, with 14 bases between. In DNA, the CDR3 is TGCAGTGCAAAGCCTCATACTGACACTGAAGCTTTCTTT. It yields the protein CSAKPHTDTEAFF.

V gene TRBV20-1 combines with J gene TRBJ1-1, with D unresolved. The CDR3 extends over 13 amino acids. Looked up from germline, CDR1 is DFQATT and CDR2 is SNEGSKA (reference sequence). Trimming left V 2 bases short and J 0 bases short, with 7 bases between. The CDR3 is CSARKEMNTEAFF. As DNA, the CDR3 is TGCAGTGCTAGAAAGGAGATGAACACTGAAGCTTTCTTT.

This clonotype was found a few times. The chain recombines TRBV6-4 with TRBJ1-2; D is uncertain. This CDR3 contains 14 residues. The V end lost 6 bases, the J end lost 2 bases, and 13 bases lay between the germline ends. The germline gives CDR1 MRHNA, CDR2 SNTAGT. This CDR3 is CASRSNGLNYGYTF. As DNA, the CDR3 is TGTGCCAGCAGATCAAATGGGCTAAACTATGGCTACACCTTC.

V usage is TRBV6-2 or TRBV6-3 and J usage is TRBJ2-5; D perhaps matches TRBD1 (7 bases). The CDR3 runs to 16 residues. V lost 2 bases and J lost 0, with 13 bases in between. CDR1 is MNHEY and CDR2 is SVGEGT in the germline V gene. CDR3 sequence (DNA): TGTGCCAGCAGTTACGGGGGGACAGCGAACCAAGAGACCCAGTACTTC. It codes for CASSYGGTANQETQYF.

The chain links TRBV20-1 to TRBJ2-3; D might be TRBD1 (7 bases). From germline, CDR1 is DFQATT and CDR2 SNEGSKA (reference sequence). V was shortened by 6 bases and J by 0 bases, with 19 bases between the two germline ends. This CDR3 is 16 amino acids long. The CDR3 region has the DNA TGCAGTGCCATACTAAGGGGGCGGGATAGCACAGATACGCAGTATTTT. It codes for CSAILRGRDSTDTQYF.